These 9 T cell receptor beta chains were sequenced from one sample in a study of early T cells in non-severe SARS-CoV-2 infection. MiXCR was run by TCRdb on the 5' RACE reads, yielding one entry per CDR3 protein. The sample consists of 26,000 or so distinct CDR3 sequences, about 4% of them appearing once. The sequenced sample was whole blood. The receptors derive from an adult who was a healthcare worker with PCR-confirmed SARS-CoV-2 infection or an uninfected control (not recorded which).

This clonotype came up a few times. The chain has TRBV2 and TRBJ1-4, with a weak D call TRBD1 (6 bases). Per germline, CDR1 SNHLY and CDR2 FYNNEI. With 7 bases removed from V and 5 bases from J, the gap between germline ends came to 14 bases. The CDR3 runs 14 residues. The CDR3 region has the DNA TGTGCCAGCAAGGCGGGACACAGAAATGAAAAACTGTTTTTT. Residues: CASKAGHRNEKLFF. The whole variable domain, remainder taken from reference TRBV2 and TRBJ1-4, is EPEVTQTPSHQVTQMGQEVILRCVPISNHLYFYWYRQILGQKVEFLVSFYNNEISEKSEIFDDQFSVERPDGSNFTLKIRSTKLEDSAMYFCASKAGHRNEKLFFGSGTQLSVL.

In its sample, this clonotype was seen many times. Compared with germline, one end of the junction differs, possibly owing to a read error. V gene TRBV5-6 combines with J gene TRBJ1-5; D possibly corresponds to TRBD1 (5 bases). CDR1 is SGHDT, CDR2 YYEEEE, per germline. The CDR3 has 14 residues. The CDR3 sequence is CASSFGASYQPQHF. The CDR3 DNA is TGTGCCAGCAGCTTTGGGGCTAGCTATCAGCCCCAGCATTTT.

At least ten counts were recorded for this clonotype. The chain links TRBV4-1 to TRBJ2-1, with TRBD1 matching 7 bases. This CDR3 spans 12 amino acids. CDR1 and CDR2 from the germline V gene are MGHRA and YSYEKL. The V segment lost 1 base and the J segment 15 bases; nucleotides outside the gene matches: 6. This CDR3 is CASSQGDSRVFF. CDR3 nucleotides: TGCGCCAGCAGCCAAGGGGACAGTCGGGTGTTCTTC.

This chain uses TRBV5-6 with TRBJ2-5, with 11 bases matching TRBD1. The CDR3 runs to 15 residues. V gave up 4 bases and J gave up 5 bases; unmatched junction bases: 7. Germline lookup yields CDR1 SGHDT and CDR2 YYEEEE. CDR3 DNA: TGTGCCAGCAGCCGGACAGGGGGCTCTCGCGAGACCCAGTACTTC. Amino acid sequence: CASSRTGGSRETQYF.

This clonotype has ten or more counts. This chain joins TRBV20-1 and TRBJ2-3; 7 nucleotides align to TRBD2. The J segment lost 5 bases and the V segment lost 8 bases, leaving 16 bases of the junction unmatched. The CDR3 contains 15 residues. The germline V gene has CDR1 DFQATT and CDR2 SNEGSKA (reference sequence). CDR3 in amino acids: CSTVAWGRDGDTQYF. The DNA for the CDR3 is TGCAGTACTGTAGCGTGGGGGAGGGATGGAGATACGCAGTATTTT.

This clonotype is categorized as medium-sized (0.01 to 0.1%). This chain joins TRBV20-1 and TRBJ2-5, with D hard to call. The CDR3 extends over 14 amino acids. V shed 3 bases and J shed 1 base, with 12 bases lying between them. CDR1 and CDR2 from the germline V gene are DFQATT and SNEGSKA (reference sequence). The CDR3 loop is CSASQVAPQETQYF. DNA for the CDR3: TGCAGTGCTAGTCAGGTTGCGCCCCAAGAGACCCAGTACTTC.

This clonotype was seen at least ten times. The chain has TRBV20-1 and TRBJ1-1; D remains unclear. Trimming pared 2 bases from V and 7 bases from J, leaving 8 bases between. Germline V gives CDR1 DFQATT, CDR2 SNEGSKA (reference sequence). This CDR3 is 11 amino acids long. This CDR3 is CSARIASEAFF. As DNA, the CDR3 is TGCAGTGCTAGAATCGCCAGTGAAGCTTTCTTT.

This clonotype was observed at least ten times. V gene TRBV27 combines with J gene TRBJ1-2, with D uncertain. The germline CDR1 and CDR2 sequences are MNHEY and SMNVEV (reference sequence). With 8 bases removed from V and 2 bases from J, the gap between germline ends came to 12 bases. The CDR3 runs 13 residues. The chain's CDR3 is CASGGYQNYGYTF. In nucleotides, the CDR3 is TGTGCCAGCGGAGGATATCAGAACTATGGCTACACCTTC.

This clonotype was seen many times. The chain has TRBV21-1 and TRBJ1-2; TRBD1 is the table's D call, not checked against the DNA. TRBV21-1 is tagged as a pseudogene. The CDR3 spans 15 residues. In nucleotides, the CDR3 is TGTGCCAGCAGCAAAAGTCCAGGGGTGGAGTATGGCTACACCTTC. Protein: CASSKSPGVEYGYTF.